What follows describes a single TCR beta chain. Antigen specificity is unknown. Using immunoSEQ multiplex PCR, the repertoire was profiled, and TCRdb retains in-frame clones only, with some absent. Of tens of thousands of clones in the sample, 75% to 85% were seen once. Germline CDR1 is LGHDT and CDR2 is YNNKEL (reference sequence). V was shortened by 4 bases and J by 0 bases, with 12 bases between the two germline ends. The length of the CDR3 is 15 residues. This specimen belongs to a study of CD4 T cells in relation to SARS-CoV-2 and coronaviruses. Study observations and caveats: Monoreactive clones expanded significantly more to SARS-CoV-2 than crossreactive clones did.

CD4+ T cells from unexposed donors were obtained before the COVID-19 pandemic (2011-2018). CD4+ T cells were isolated from the cells after 10 days of culture. As cell numbers allowed, unexposed-donor CD4+ T cells faced SARS-CoV-2 S/N and four cold-coronavirus spikes. Each well had approximately 2.1 million PBMCs in around 4.5% human AB serum with IL-2. The sequence derives from a human donor in good health. The sequenced material came from CD4+ T cells from PBMCs, cultured in vitro. The chain links TRBV3-1 (or the pseudogene TRBV3-2) to TRBJ1-1; D is perhaps TRBD1 (6 bases). The CDR3: CASSRGGNLNTEAFF. The CDR3 DNA follows: TGTGCCAGCAGCCGGGGGGGCAACTTGAACACTGAAGCTTTCTTT.